This is a list of T cell receptor beta chains from one sample in a study of T cells in Graves' hyperthyroidism and ophthalmopathy. MiXCR, run by TCRdb on the multiplex PCR reads, gives a single entry per CDR3 protein. The sample carries 550,000 to 700,000 distinct CDR3 sequences, about 45% recorded once. The sample comprised peripheral blood or thyroid tissue (not recorded which). These receptors originate from an adult woman with Graves' disease, either hyperthyroidism or ophthalmopathy (not recorded which). The CDR3 runs from the conserved cysteine through the conserved F or W. A D gene is named only where the DNA matches it firmly. The listing skips clone size in some rows; elsewhere it reads once, few, many or a size class.

>TRBV28|TRBJ1-5|NA|NA
CASSLNQTPYSNQPQHF
TGTGCCAGCAGTTTGAACCAAACTCCCTATAGCAATCAGCCCCAGCATTTT
>TRBV7-7|TRBJ2-2|NA|NA
CASSSSAGNTGELFF
TGTGCCAGCAGCTCCTCAGCGGGCAACACCGGGGAGCTGTTTTTT
>TRBV29-1|TRBJ2-7|NA|few
CSVGESYEQYF
TGCAGCGTTGGTGAGTCCTACGAGCAGTACTTC
>TRBV9|TRBJ2-2|NA|NA
CASSVGQGYTGELFF
TGTGCCAGCAGCGTTGGCCAGGGGTACACCGGGGAGCTGTTTTTT
>TRBV4-1|TRBJ1-5|NA|many
CASSQRGPISNQPQHF
TGCGCCAGCAGCCAAAGGGGCCCTATTAGCAATCAGCCCCAGCATTTT
>TRBV7-8|TRBJ2-5|TRBD2|NA
CASSLARAGRSTQETQYF
TGTGCCAGCAGCTTAGCGCGAGCGGGAAGGAGTACACAAGAGACCCAGTACTTC
>TRBV2|TRBJ2-2|NA|NA
CASSEADGELFF
TGTGCCAGCAGTGAAGCGGATGGGGAGCTGTTTTTT
>TRBV12-3/TRBV12-4|TRBJ2-2|NA|many
CASSLLLENTGELFF
TGTGCCAGCAGTTTGCTTCTAGAAAACACCGGGGAGCTGTTTTTT
>TRBV19|TRBJ1-1|NA|NA
CASSIQASTEAFF
TGTGCCAGTAGTATCCAGGCGTCCACTGAAGCTTTCTTT
>TRBV14|TRBJ1-1|NA|many
CASSQRLGLGTEAFF
TGTGCCAGCAGCCAAAGACTGGGGCTGGGCACTGAAGCTTTCTTT
>TRBV10-3|TRBJ1-2|TRBD1|NA
CAISARTGTGGEGYTF
TGTGCCATCAGTGCCCGCACCGGGACAGGGGGCGAAGGCTACACCTTC
>TRBV10-3|TRBJ2-5|NA|NA
CAISDRNQETQYF
TGTGCCATCAGTGACCGGAACCAAGAGACCCAGTACTTC
>TRBV24-1|TRBJ1-5|NA|NA
CATSEPSGGGGPNQPQHF
TGTGCCACCAGTGAGCCTTCGGGGGGTGGGGGCCCCAATCAGCCCCAGCATTTT
>TRBV7-2|TRBJ1-5|NA|NA
CASSLGRRNQPQHF
TGTGCCAGCAGCTTAGGGCGGCGCAATCAGCCCCAGCATTTT
>TRBV7-8|TRBJ1-5|NA|few
CASSPTTGKGSRGNQPQHF
TGTGCCAGCTCACCGACGACAGGTAAGGGGAGTCGGGGCAATCAGCCCCAGCATTTT
>TRBV15|TRBJ2-7|NA|many
CATSRAGLNYEQYF
TGTGCCACCAGCAGAGCCGGACTCAACTACGAGCAGTACTTC
>TRBV20-1|TRBJ2-7|NA|many
CSASNLRGRPSYEQYF
TGCAGTGCTAGTAACCTACGAGGACGGCCCTCCTACGAGCAGTACTTC
>TRBV15|TRBJ2-5|TRBD2|many
CATSRGGGEETQYF
TGTGCCACCAGCCGCGGGGGGGGCGAAGAGACCCAGTACTTC
>TRBV11-2|TRBJ2-7|TRBD1|many
CASSLSWDRASYEQYF
TGTGCCAGCAGCTTATCCTGGGACAGGGCGTCCTACGAGCAGTACTTC
>TRBV20-1|TRBJ2-7|NA|NA
CSARRGGVEWNEQYF
TGCAGTGCTAGAAGAGGCGGGGTAGAATGGAACGAGCAGTACTTC
>TRBV20-1|TRBJ1-2|NA|many
CSAALPGRNGYTF
TGCAGTGCTGCCCTACCCGGGAGGAATGGCTACACCTTC
>TRBV19|TRBJ1-5|NA|many
CASRWGGRGNQPQHF
TGTGCCAGTAGATGGGGGGGGCGAGGCAATCAGCCCCAGCATTTT
>TRBV7-2|TRBJ1-2|NA|many
CASSPETENYGYTF
TGTGCCAGCAGCCCCGAGACAGAGAACTATGGCTACACCTTC
>TRBV29-1|TRBJ2-7|TRBD2|NA
CSVEGTSLNEQYF
TGCAGCGTTGAGGGGACTAGCTTGAACGAGCAGTACTTC
>TRBV7-9|TRBJ1-5|NA|NA
CASSLRYGGDQPQHF
TGTGCCAGCAGCTTACGGTACGGGGGTGATCAGCCCCAGCATTTT
>TRBV4-2|TRBJ2-5|NA|NA
CASSQDPAGPETQYF
TGTGCCAGCAGCCAAGATCCGGCAGGCCCAGAGACCCAGTACTTC
>TRBV2|TRBJ2-7|TRBD1|NA
CASLNAGTGGEQYF
TGTGCCAGCCTTAACGCGGGGACAGGGGGCGAGCAGTACTTC
>TRBV3-1|TRBJ2-7|NA|many
CASSQGPGDEQYF
TGTGCCAGCAGCCAAGGTCCAGGGGACGAGCAGTACTTC
>TRBV5-5|TRBJ2-2|NA|NA
CARRDSNTGELFF
TGTGCTCGCCGGGACTCGAACACCGGGGAGCTGTTTTTT
>TRBV10-3|TRBJ1-2|TRBD1|NA
CAIRKGQGDGYTF
TGTGCCATCAGGAAGGGACAGGGAGATGGCTACACCTTC
>TRBV7-6|TRBJ1-5|NA|NA
CASSLAPRGTQRPQHF
TGTGCCAGCAGCTTAGCACCAAGGGGGACGCAACGGCCCCAGCATTTT
>TRBV2|TRBJ2-5|NA|NA
CASSDVTAQETQYF
TGTGCCAGCAGTGATGTAACAGCTCAAGAGACCCAGTACTTC
>TRBV10-3|TRBJ2-7|TRBD1|NA
CATRGTGHYEQYF
TGTGCCACCCGGGGGACAGGGCACTACGAGCAGTACTTC
>TRBV29-1|TRBJ1-1|NA|few
CSVEEERTEAFF
TGCAGCGTTGAAGAGGAACGCACTGAAGCTTTCTTT
>TRBV6-6|TRBJ2-6|NA|NA
CASSGGVAGANVLTF
TGTGCCAGCAGTGGAGGGGTTGCCGGGGCCAACGTCCTGACTTTC
>TRBV7-3|TRBJ1-1|NA|NA
CASSANMGAGAFF
TGTGCCAGCAGCGCAAACATGGGCGCCGGGGCTTTCTTT
>TRBV12-3/TRBV12-4|TRBJ2-7|NA|many
CASSFSGEQYF
TGTGCCAGCAGTTTCTCTGGCGAGCAGTACTTC
>TRBV7-9|TRBJ2-3|NA|NA
CASSPRTLRDTQYF
TGTGCCAGCAGCCCTCGGACCCTCAGAGATACGCAGTATTTT
>TRBV19|TRBJ2-2|NA|NA
CASRRDKSNTGELFF
TGTGCCAGCAGAAGGGACAAGTCGAACACCGGGGAGCTGTTTTTT
>TRBV20-1|TRBJ2-5|TRBD2|NA
CSAPSGGFETQYF
TGCAGTGCTCCAAGCGGGGGGTTCGAGACCCAGTACTTC